A selection of T cell receptor beta chains follows, all from one sample in a study of shared clonotypes between healthy human individuals. Generated by immunoSEQ multiplex PCR, the TCRdb table keeps only in-frame clones and is missing some. The table has about 1.1 million clones, roughly 74% seen once; the top ten hold roughly 0.55%. Sequenced: memory CD4+ T cells from PBMCs. The receptors were gathered from a man aged 18 to 29 in good health. Some clones in this sample may be carry-over from other donors' samples. CDR3s include the opening cysteine and the closing phenylalanine or tryptophan. A D gene is named only where the DNA matches it firmly. Where a row states a size, it is once, few, many or the class of an expanded clone; other rows omit it.

v_call: TRBV29-1; clone_size: .; j_call: TRBJ2-5; d_call: TRBD2; cdr3_aa: CSVESGRKETQYF; cdr3_nt: TGCAGCGTTGAGAGCGGGAGGAAAGAGACCCAGTACTTC
v_call: TRBV28; clone_size: .; j_call: TRBJ2-1; d_call: .; cdr3_aa: CASSVGLPLNEQFF; cdr3_nt: TGTGCCAGCAGTGTCGGACTTCCTCTCAATGAGCAGTTCTTC
v_call: TRBV19; clone_size: .; j_call: TRBJ1-2; d_call: .; cdr3_aa: CASNQGRGYTF; cdr3_nt: TGTGCCAGTAACCAGGGCCGGGGCTACACCTTC
v_call: TRBV9; clone_size: .; j_call: TRBJ1-3; d_call: .; cdr3_aa: CASSVMGYGGGGNTIYF; cdr3_nt: TGTGCCAGCAGCGTAATGGGATACGGCGGAGGAGGAAACACCATATATTTT
v_call: TRBV5-1; clone_size: .; j_call: TRBJ2-7; d_call: TRBD2; cdr3_aa: CASSLRPTSGSSYEQYF; cdr3_nt: TGCGCCAGCAGCTTGCGTCCGACTAGCGGGAGTAGCTACGAGCAGTACTTC
v_call: TRBV2; clone_size: once; j_call: TRBJ1-2; d_call: .; cdr3_aa: CASSWGRGYTF; cdr3_nt: TGTGCCAGCAGTTGGGGTCGGGGCTACACCTTC
v_call: TRBV9; clone_size: many; j_call: TRBJ2-3; d_call: .; cdr3_aa: CASSSRGSGNTDTQYF; cdr3_nt: TGTGCCAGCAGCTCCCGGGGTAGCGGAAACACAGATACGCAGTATTTT
v_call: TRBV4-1; clone_size: .; j_call: TRBJ1-1; d_call: .; cdr3_aa: CASSSQGGGGTEAFF; cdr3_nt: TGCGCCAGCAGCAGCCAAGGTGGGGGGGGAACTGAAGCTTTCTTT
v_call: TRBV11-2; clone_size: .; j_call: TRBJ1-1; d_call: TRBD1; cdr3_aa: CASSPRQGSGAEAFF; cdr3_nt: TGTGCCAGCAGCCCCAGACAGGGTAGTGGGGCTGAAGCTTTCTTT
v_call: TRBV2; clone_size: .; j_call: TRBJ1-1; d_call: .; cdr3_aa: CASSADSQRHTEAFF; cdr3_nt: TGTGCCAGCAGTGCCGACAGTCAGAGGCACACTGAAGCTTTCTTT
v_call: TRBV28; clone_size: .; j_call: TRBJ2-7; d_call: .; cdr3_aa: CASSGTGFDEQYF; cdr3_nt: TGTGCCAGCAGCGGCACAGGGTTCGACGAGCAGTACTTC
v_call: TRBV4-1; clone_size: once; j_call: TRBJ1-4; d_call: .; cdr3_aa: CASSQEYRPNEKLFF; cdr3_nt: TGCGCCAGCAGCCAAGAGTACAGGCCTAATGAAAAACTGTTTTTT
v_call: TRBV7-8; clone_size: .; j_call: TRBJ2-3; d_call: TRBD2; cdr3_aa: CASSQPLAGETTDTQYF; cdr3_nt: TGTGCCAGCAGCCAGCCTTTAGCGGGAGAGACCACAGATACGCAGTATTTT
v_call: TRBV18; clone_size: few; j_call: TRBJ1-2; d_call: .; cdr3_aa: CASSPGRGNYGYTF; cdr3_nt: TGTGCCAGCTCACCGGGCAGGGGCAACTATGGCTACACCTTC
v_call: TRBV6-5; clone_size: .; j_call: TRBJ1-1; d_call: .; cdr3_aa: CATGKLGTEAFF; cdr3_nt: TGTGCCACCGGGAAGCTAGGGACTGAAGCTTTCTTT
v_call: TRBV2; clone_size: .; j_call: TRBJ1-4; d_call: .; cdr3_aa: CASSGTSLNEKLFF; cdr3_nt: TGTGCCAGCAGTGGGACAAGTCTTAATGAAAAACTGTTTTTT
v_call: TRBV7-3; clone_size: .; j_call: TRBJ2-2; d_call: TRBD2; cdr3_aa: CASSSRRSGMPENTGELFF; cdr3_nt: TGTGCCAGCAGCTCCCGGCGGAGCGGGATGCCCGAGAACACCGGGGAGCTGTTTTTT
v_call: TRBV27; clone_size: .; j_call: TRBJ1-6; d_call: .; cdr3_aa: CASSLRVARGRVVNSPLHF; cdr3_nt: TGTGCCAGCAGTTTAAGGGTGGCTAGGGGTAGGGTAGTAAATTCACCCCTCCACTTT
v_call: TRBV30; clone_size: .; j_call: TRBJ1-5; d_call: .; cdr3_aa: CAWSVTAGQPQHF; cdr3_nt: TGTGCCTGGAGTGTTACTGCGGGTCAGCCCCAGCATTTT
v_call: TRBV11-2; clone_size: .; j_call: TRBJ2-7; d_call: TRBD1; cdr3_aa: CASSLDRGSGEQYF; cdr3_nt: TGTGCCAGCAGCCTGGACAGGGGGAGTGGGGAGCAGTACTTC
v_call: TRBV11-2; clone_size: .; j_call: TRBJ2-2; d_call: .; cdr3_aa: CASSLTGTEGLFF; cdr3_nt: TGTGCCAGCAGCTTAACTGGGACGGAGGGGCTGTTTTTT
v_call: TRBV9; clone_size: .; j_call: TRBJ2-6; d_call: .; cdr3_aa: CASSADVRHTGANVLTF; cdr3_nt: TGTGCCAGCAGCGCCGATGTGCGGCATACTGGGGCCAACGTCCTGACTTTC
v_call: TRBV7-8; clone_size: .; j_call: TRBJ2-1; d_call: TRBD1; cdr3_aa: CASSAVRDRYNEQFF; cdr3_nt: TGTGCCAGCAGCGCGGTCCGGGACAGATACAATGAGCAGTTCTTC
v_call: TRBV6-4; clone_size: .; j_call: TRBJ1-2; d_call: .; cdr3_aa: CASTEGYYGYTF; cdr3_nt: TGTGCCAGCACAGAGGGGTACTATGGCTACACCTTC
v_call: TRBV25-1; clone_size: .; j_call: TRBJ2-5; d_call: TRBD2; cdr3_aa: CASSGLIRGLAGGTQYF; cdr3_nt: TGTGCCAGCAGTGGCCTAATCCGGGGACTAGCGGGGGGTACCCAGTACTTC
v_call: TRBV11-2; clone_size: few; j_call: TRBJ1-2; d_call: .; cdr3_aa: CASSLGTLRDYGYTF; cdr3_nt: TGTGCCAGCAGCTTAGGGACCCTCAGGGACTATGGCTACACCTTC
v_call: TRBV27; clone_size: .; j_call: TRBJ1-1; d_call: TRBD1; cdr3_aa: CASIRGQGTTEAFF; cdr3_nt: TGTGCCAGCATTCGAGGACAGGGAACCACTGAAGCTTTCTTT
v_call: TRBV13; clone_size: .; j_call: TRBJ2-7; d_call: TRBD2; cdr3_aa: CASSLRRLAGAREQYF; cdr3_nt: TGTGCCAGCAGCTTAAGGCGACTAGCGGGAGCTAGAGAGCAGTACTTC
v_call: TRBV29-1; clone_size: .; j_call: TRBJ2-1; d_call: .; cdr3_aa: CSVAGRGVEGEQFF; cdr3_nt: TGCAGCGTTGCGGGGAGGGGGGTTGAGGGTGAGCAGTTCTTC
v_call: TRBV5-1; clone_size: .; j_call: TRBJ1-1; d_call: .; cdr3_aa: CASSLLGGSLNTEAFF; cdr3_nt: TGCGCCAGCAGCTTGTTGGGAGGCTCCCTGAACACTGAAGCTTTCTTT
v_call: TRBV4-2; clone_size: .; j_call: TRBJ2-4; d_call: TRBD2; cdr3_aa: CASSREKLAGGTNIQYF; cdr3_nt: TGTGCCAGCAGCCGAGAAAAACTAGCGGGAGGTACTAACATTCAGTACTTC
v_call: TRBV6-1; clone_size: .; j_call: TRBJ2-5; d_call: .; cdr3_aa: CASSEVLGEWTQYF; cdr3_nt: TGTGCCAGCAGTGAAGTTCTGGGTGAATGGACCCAGTACTTC
v_call: TRBV4-1; clone_size: .; j_call: TRBJ2-1; d_call: .; cdr3_aa: CASSPLDWRAGNNEQFF; cdr3_nt: TGCGCCAGCAGCCCCCTCGATTGGAGGGCGGGGAACAATGAGCAGTTCTTC
v_call: TRBV5-1; clone_size: .; j_call: TRBJ2-5; d_call: TRBD1; cdr3_aa: CASSSDRVGETQYF; cdr3_nt: TGCGCCAGCAGCTCGGACAGGGTTGGGGAGACCCAGTACTTC
v_call: TRBV18; clone_size: .; j_call: TRBJ2-4; d_call: .; cdr3_aa: CASSPGRLLAKNIQYF; cdr3_nt: TGTGCCAGCTCACCGGGCAGGTTACTAGCCAAAAACATTCAGTACTTC
v_call: TRBV28; clone_size: .; j_call: TRBJ1-1; d_call: TRBD1; cdr3_aa: CASRADRGSFGTEAFF; cdr3_nt: TGTGCCAGCAGAGCGGACAGGGGAAGTTTCGGAACTGAAGCTTTCTTT
v_call: TRBV2; clone_size: .; j_call: TRBJ2-6; d_call: TRBD1; cdr3_aa: CARQGARSYLAGANVLTF; cdr3_nt: TGTGCCAGACAGGGGGCGCGATCGTATTTAGCTGGGGCCAACGTCCTGACTTTC
v_call: TRBV6-1; clone_size: .; j_call: TRBJ2-3; d_call: TRBD2; cdr3_aa: CASKKLAGGEYF; cdr3_nt: TGTGCCAGCAAGAAACTAGCGGGAGGGGAGTATTTT
v_call: TRBV5-4; clone_size: .; j_call: TRBJ2-7; d_call: .; cdr3_aa: CASSEGAGPYEQYF; cdr3_nt: TGTGCCAGCAGCGAAGGCGCGGGACCCTACGAGCAGTACTTC
v_call: TRBV6-5; clone_size: .; j_call: TRBJ1-1; d_call: .; cdr3_aa: CASSLQGPNGGTEAFF; cdr3_nt: TGTGCCAGCAGTTTACAGGGCCCCAATGGCGGCACTGAAGCTTTCTTT
v_call: TRBV4-2; clone_size: many; j_call: TRBJ2-1; d_call: TRBD2; cdr3_aa: CASSFKGGSPNEQFF; cdr3_nt: TGTGCCAGCAGCTTCAAGGGCGGGAGTCCCAATGAGCAGTTCTTC
v_call: TRBV9; clone_size: .; j_call: TRBJ2-1; d_call: TRBD2; cdr3_aa: CASSGRTSGSYNEQFF; cdr3_nt: TGTGCCAGCAGCGGCCGGACTAGCGGTTCCTACAATGAGCAGTTCTTC
v_call: TRBV6-1; clone_size: .; j_call: TRBJ1-4; d_call: .; cdr3_aa: CASRDQSTNEKLFF; cdr3_nt: TGTGCCAGTAGAGACCAGTCAACTAATGAAAAACTGTTTTTT
v_call: TRBV4-2; clone_size: few; j_call: TRBJ2-1; d_call: TRBD1; cdr3_aa: CASTSPGQEYNEQFF; cdr3_nt: TGTGCCAGCACCTCTCCGGGACAGGAGTACAATGAGCAGTTCTTC
v_call: TRBV4-2; clone_size: .; j_call: TRBJ2-4; d_call: TRBD2; cdr3_aa: CASSLEREWGIQYF; cdr3_nt: TGTGCCAGCAGCCTGGAGCGGGAGTGGGGCATTCAGTACTTC
v_call: TRBV6-5; clone_size: .; j_call: TRBJ2-7; d_call: .; cdr3_aa: CASSYSDPGDEQYF; cdr3_nt: TGTGCCAGCAGTTACTCGGACCCCGGGGACGAGCAGTACTTC
v_call: TRBV7-2; clone_size: .; j_call: TRBJ2-5; d_call: .; cdr3_aa: CASSLDLPPRTQYF; cdr3_nt: TGTGCCAGCAGCTTAGATCTCCCGCCGAGGACCCAGTACTTC
v_call: TRBV2; clone_size: .; j_call: TRBJ2-5; d_call: .; cdr3_aa: CASTGGRGKKETQYF; cdr3_nt: TGTGCCAGCACCGGGGGGCGGGGCAAAAAAGAGACCCAGTACTTC
v_call: TRBV5-1; clone_size: .; j_call: TRBJ2-2; d_call: .; cdr3_aa: CASYREYTGELFF; cdr3_nt: TGCGCCAGCTACAGGGAGTACACCGGGGAGCTGTTTTTT
v_call: TRBV27; clone_size: .; j_call: TRBJ1-5; d_call: .; cdr3_aa: CASSLLQGSRPQHF; cdr3_nt: TGTGCCAGCAGTTTATTGCAGGGCTCACGGCCCCAGCATTTT
v_call: TRBV5-4; clone_size: few; j_call: TRBJ2-4; d_call: TRBD2; cdr3_aa: CASSPTSGSRDIQYF; cdr3_nt: TGTGCCAGCAGCCCCACTAGCGGGAGTAGGGACATTCAGTACTTC
v_call: TRBV4-2; clone_size: .; j_call: TRBJ1-2; d_call: TRBD1; cdr3_aa: CASSQVGGGDYGYTF; cdr3_nt: TGTGCCAGCAGCCAAGTTGGAGGGGGCGACTATGGCTACACCTTC
v_call: TRBV29-1; clone_size: .; j_call: TRBJ1-1; d_call: .; cdr3_aa: CSIRPGNTEAFF; cdr3_nt: TGCAGCATCCGACCGGGGAACACTGAAGCTTTCTTT
v_call: TRBV5-1; clone_size: once; j_call: TRBJ1-2; d_call: .; cdr3_aa: CASSLGHQYGYTF; cdr3_nt: TGCGCCAGCAGCTTGGGCCATCAGTATGGCTACACCTTC
v_call: TRBV9; clone_size: .; j_call: TRBJ1-1; d_call: TRBD1; cdr3_aa: CASSAGQGYEAFF; cdr3_nt: TGTGCCAGCAGCGCCGGACAGGGCTATGAAGCTTTCTTT
v_call: TRBV4-3; clone_size: .; j_call: TRBJ2-3; d_call: .; cdr3_aa: CASSPQRETPEYF; cdr3_nt: TGCGCCAGCAGCCCCCAGAGGGAGACCCCGGAGTATTTT
v_call: TRBV30; clone_size: .; j_call: TRBJ1-6; d_call: TRBD1; cdr3_aa: CAGSAGGTENSPLHF; cdr3_nt: TGTGCCGGGAGTGCCGGGGGGACAGAGAATTCACCCCTCCACTTT